The rows below give T cell receptor beta chains drawn from one sample of a study of blood T cell repertoires in COVID-19. Assay: immunoSEQ multiplex PCR; the TCRdb copy retains only in-frame clones and omits some. The profile covers approximately 220,000 clones, with 75% to 90% appearing a single time and approximately 18% taken by the ten largest. The source material was PBMCs or T cells enriched from blood (not recorded which). These receptors all stem from a man in his forties who had recovered from COVID-19. CDR3s leave out the opening cysteine and the closing phenylalanine or tryptophan.

>TRBJ1-2|TRBV28
ASSFVLTGDYGYT
>TRBJ1-1|TRBV5-1
ASSLGGNTEAF
>TRBJ1-1|TRBV11-2
ASSLVAGTEAF
>TRBJ2-7|TRBV7-8
ASSSGQGGTLHPAYEQY
>TRBJ2-7|TRBV7-2
ASAEGRGGAYEQY
>TRBJ1-4|TRBV15
ATSGADGGEKLF
>TRBJ2-7|TRBV29-1
SVEQGSYEQY
>TRBJ2-2|TRBV5-8
ASSFHLELSTGELF
>TRBJ2-2|TRBV19
ASSIVGLAGETSGGELF
>TRBJ2-3|TRBV7-2
ASSSWTSGITGDTQY
>TRBJ2-7|TRBV4-2
ASSPSTGSSYEQY
>TRBJ2-2|TRBV5-1
ASSPGLAGPANTGELF
>TRBJ2-1|TRBV27
ASSGQGASSYNEQF
>TRBJ1-5|TRBV6-5
ASSYQGSNQPQH
>TRBJ2-3|TRBV30
AWSVLAAGGPADTQY
>TRBJ1-1|TRBV2
ASTQTGGTEAF
>TRBJ1-2|TRBV3-1/TRBV3-2
ASSHVGMGTAGRNYGYT
>TRBJ2-2|TRBV24-1
ATSESGATNTGELF
>TRBJ2-7|TRBV7-3
ASQGRVGDEQY
>TRBJ2-3|TRBV24-1
ATSDRDLRY
>TRBJ2-7|TRBV5-1
ASSFPGVSYEQY
>TRBJ2-1|TRBV11-3
ASSLASGLYNEQF
>TRBJ2-7|TRBV5-6
ASSGRAYYEQY
>TRBJ2-1|TRBV5-1
ASNLAGDNSYNEQF
>TRBJ2-1|TRBV12-3/TRBV12-4
ASSLAAGNEQF
>TRBJ1-6|TRBV28
ASSFRQGHSPLH
>TRBJ2-1|TRBV29-1
SVARRTGTSLNNEQF
>TRBJ2-3|TRBV7-9
ASSGSGRGSTDTQY
>TRBJ2-7|TRBV27
ASSPRGSYEQY
>TRBJ2-2|TRBV9
ASSVEGLATGELF
>TRBJ1-2|TRBV13
ASSLPGSNGYT
>TRBJ2-1|TRBV5-6
ASSYGTSGPYNEQF
>TRBJ2-1|TRBV6-5
ASSRRLGIYNEQF
>TRBJ2-7|TRBV27
ASSFRDRTYEQY
>TRBJ2-5|TRBV27
ASSPGLAGPETQY
>TRBJ1-5|TRBV28
ASRSSREAAAQPQH
>TRBJ2-7|TRBV2
ASSPGQGTNEQY
>TRBJ2-3|TRBV19
ASSTGTSGRDTQY
>TRBJ2-3|TRBV5-4
ASSFSGGTDTQY
>TRBJ2-1|TRBV6-5
ATKPGTHNEQF
>TRBJ1-4|TRBV6-5
ASSLLSGTGEKLF
>TRBJ2-7|TRBV5-5
ASSPDRRTYEQY
>TRBJ2-2|TRBV7-3
ASSFLAAGELF
>TRBJ2-7|TRBV11-3
ASSKISGSSYEQY
>TRBJ2-7|TRBV15
ATSRDFWASGSDEQY
>TRBJ1-3|TRBV9
ASSPRGSGEVSGNTIY
>TRBJ2-6|TRBV19
ASNRVSGANVLT